The 11 T cell receptor beta chains given below trace back to one sample, sequenced in a study of shared clonotypes between healthy human individuals. The naive CD8 fraction comprised CD45RO-negative cells positively selected for CCR7 and excluded terminally differentiated effector memory CD45RA+ cells. The protocol was immunoSEQ multiplex PCR, while the TCRdb copy is restricted to in-frame clones and leaves out a portion. The sample records about 2.1 million clones, 93% being singletons. Sequenced input: naive CD8+ T cells from PBMCs. The receptors stem from a man aged 18 to 29 in good health. Some clones in this sample may be carry-over from other donors' samples.

This clone came up once. The chain uses TRBV5-6 and TRBJ1-1; 8 bases are shared with TRBD1. The CDR3 sequence is 15 residues long. V trimming: 0 bases; J trimming: 1 base; junction bases outside the gene matches: 2. The germline V gene has CDR1 SGHDT and CDR2 YYEEEE. The CDR3 DNA sequence: TGTGCCAGCAGCTTGGGAACAGGGGGGAACACTGAAGCTTTCTTT. Residues: CASSLGTGGNTEAFF. Full variable domain (rest looked up from reference TRBV5-6 and TRBJ1-1): DAGVTQSPTHLIKTRGQQVTLRCSPKSGHDTVSWYQQALGQGPQFIFQYYEEEERQRGNFPDRFSGHQFPNYSSELNVNALLLGDSALYLCASSLGTGGNTEAFFGQGTRLTVV.

The CDR3 DNA sequence: TGTGCCAGCAGTCCGGACCGTCTGCCCCAGTACTTC. Translation: CASSPDRLPQYF. The gene calls are TRBV5-4 and TRBJ2-5; D gene ambiguous. V lost 5 bases to trimming and J lost 9 bases, with 14 bases between them. The CDR3 is 12 amino acids. The germline V gene has CDR1 SGHNT and CDR2 YYREEE (reference sequence). Full variable domain (rest looked up from reference TRBV5-4 and TRBJ2-5): ETGVTQSPTHLIKTRGQQVTLRCSSQSGHNTVSWYQQALGQGPQFIFQYYREEENGRGNFPPRFSGLQFPNYSSELNVNALELDDSALYLCASSPDRLPQYFGPGTRLLVL.

To note about this clone: Different DNA sequences within this sample yield the same CDR3. The chain has TRBV9 and TRBJ2-2; TRBD2 matches at 12 bases. This CDR3 is 17 amino acids long. Germline values: CDR1 SGDLS, CDR2 YYNGEE. With 4 bases clipped from V and 0 bases from J, the junction kept 4 bases outside the gene matches. In DNA form, the CDR3 reads TGTGCCAGCAGCCCGGGACTAGCGGGTACGAACACCGGGGAGCTGTTTTTT. The encoded protein is CASSPGLAGTNTGELFF.

V and J are TRBV9 and TRBJ1-2, with D possibly TRBD1 on 5 matching bases. The CDR3 covers 14 residues. Looked up from germline, CDR1 is SGDLS and CDR2 is YYNGEE. Trimming took 4 bases from V and 5 from J, leaving 15 bases between them. CDR3: CASSPSPGGYGYTF. CDR3 sequence (DNA): TGTGCCAGCAGCCCATCCCCGGGGGGGTATGGCTACACCTTC. The full variable domain, in which reference TRBV9 and TRBJ1-2 provide the parts outside the CDR3, is DSGVTQTPKHLITATGQRVTLRCSPRSGDLSVYWYQQSLDQGLQFLIQYYNGEERAKGNILERFSAQQFPDLHSELNLSSLELGDSALYFCASSPSPGGYGYTFGSGTRLTVV.

The chain has TRBV13 and TRBJ2-5, with TRBD1 identical over 11 bases. The junction had 12 bases not matched to a gene; V was cut back by 5 bases and J by 4 bases. The germline V gene has CDR1 PRHDT and CDR2 FYEKMQ (reference sequence). The CDR3 totals 17 residues. In DNA form, the CDR3 reads TGTGCCAGCAGCCCAGAGGGCGGACAGGGGGCGCGAGAGACCCAGTACTTC. Protein product: CASSPEGGQGARETQYF.

The rearrangement links TRBV29-1 to TRBJ2-1; TRBD2 matches 13 bases. Germline CDR1 and CDR2: SQVTM and ANQGSEA. The length of the CDR3 is 18 residues. Trimming cost V 4 bases and J 6 bases; bases outside gene matches: 15. CDR3 DNA sequence: TGCAGCGTTGTTCTCGGACTAGCGGGAGCCCCGAGGGGCAATGAGCAGTTCTTC. It encodes CSVVLGLAGAPRGNEQFF.

The J gene is TRBJ2-1, the V gene TRBV27; 9 nucleotides match TRBD2. V lost 3 bases to trimming and J lost 2 bases; unmatched junction nucleotides: 5. The CDR3 has 16 residues. Germline V CDR1 and CDR2: MNHEY, SMNVEV (reference sequence). CDR3 in amino acids: CASSFPTSGAYNEQFF. The CDR3 DNA follows: TGTGCCAGCAGTTTTCCGACTAGCGGAGCCTACAATGAGCAGTTCTTC.

On this clone: Other DNA sequences of this sample code for an identical CDR3. The rearrangement links TRBV9 to TRBJ2-7, with unresolved D. The germline V and J ends were trimmed by 0 bases and 0 bases, with 7 bases remaining between them. The CDR3 has 14 residues. Per the germline V gene, CDR1 is SGDLS and CDR2 is YYNGEE. CDR3 bases: TGTGCCAGCAGCGTAGGGCAGAGCTCCTACGAGCAGTACTTC. Translated, it gives CASSVGQSSYEQYF.

J is TRBJ1-2 and V is TRBV5-1, with D possibly being TRBD1 (5 bases). Looked up from germline, CDR1 is SGHRS and CDR2 is YFSETQ. The V gene lost 0 bases and the J gene lost 4 bases, with 16 bases spanning the gap. This CDR3 region has 16 residues. CDR3 region: CASSLGGYRSFYGYTF. In nucleotides, the CDR3 is TGCGCCAGCAGCTTGGGAGGTTACAGGAGTTTCTATGGCTACACCTTC.

The chain recombines TRBV28 with TRBJ2-1; 10 positions match TRBD2. V shed 3 bases and J 9 bases; nucleotides not matched to a gene: 2. From germline, CDR1 is MDHEN and CDR2 SYDVKM. CDR3 size: 13 residues. The CDR3 DNA reads as TGTGCCAGCAGTTTCCTAGCGGGAGTTGAGCAGTTCTTC. Translated: CASSFLAGVEQFF. The complete variable domain, with remaining parts taken from reference TRBV28 and TRBJ2-1, reads DVKVTQSSRYLVKRTGEKVFLECVQDMDHENMFWYRQDPGLGLRLIYFSYDVKMKEKGDIPEGYSVSREKKERFSLILESASTNQTSMYLCASSFLAGVEQFFGPGTRLTVL.

J is TRBJ1-4 and V is TRBV9, with 7 bases matching TRBD1. The germline gives CDR1 SGDLS, CDR2 YYNGEE. V dropped 2 bases and J dropped 6; count of bases not matched to a gene: 10. CDR3 length: 16 residues. In nucleotides, the CDR3 is TGTGCCAGCAGCGTTGGGACCGAAGGGGGCTATGAAAAACTGTTTTTT. This gives the protein CASSVGTEGGYEKLFF.